This T cell receptor (beta chain) was identified in a study of PD-L1 blockade in urothelial cancer. Study as a whole: The patients had undergone anywhere from 0 to 3 prior chemotherapy regimens. Blood gave a median roughly 140,000 T cells.

The assay was immunoSEQ multiplex PCR, and TCRdb's table has in-frame clones only and misses some. The table lists about 80,000 clones, about 90% of them singletons. This CDR3 has 14 residues. Germline V gene data show CDR1 as SGHDT and CDR2 as YYEEEE. V was cut by 1 base and J by 8 bases, with 12 bases left in between. This sequence was found in a woman aged 70-85 years with urothelial cancer. The sequenced sample was PBMCs, obtained around atezolizumab (anti-PD-L1) treatment. The V and J genes are TRBV5-6 and TRBJ1-4; possible D gene TRBD1, 6 bases. This chain's CDR3 is CASSLRGAREKLFF. DNA for the CDR3: TGTGCCAGCAGCTTGCGGGGGGCGAGAGAAAAACTGTTTTTT.